One sample yielded the 19 T cell receptor beta chains listed below, sequenced in a study of somatic mutations in cytotoxic T cells in rheumatoid arthritis. The protocol was immunoSEQ multiplex PCR, while the TCRdb copy is restricted to in-frame clones and leaves out a portion. The data contain tens of thousands of clones, 85% to 90% of them seen just once; the ten biggest clones take up 9.4%. Sequencing used CD8+ T cells sorted from blood. These receptors originate from an adult with rheumatoid arthritis.

CDR3 loop: CASSENSVGVNEQFF. The CDR3 coding sequence is TGTGCCAGCAGCGAGAATAGCGTAGGGGTCAATGAGCAGTTCTTC. The chain recombines TRBV25-1 with TRBJ2-1; the D gene could be TRBD1 or TRBD2 (5 bases each). The CDR3 contains 15 residues. Germline V gene data show CDR1 as MGHDK and CDR2 as SYGVNS. The germline V and J ends were trimmed by 6 bases and 6 bases, with 18 bases remaining between them.

The chain couples TRBV7-3 to TRBJ2-1; D ambiguous. Germline CDR1 reads SGHTA; CDR2 reads FQGTGA. The CDR3 totals 15 residues. Between the trimmed V and J ends, which lost 0 bases and 8 bases, there was a span of 14 bases. The CDR3 nucleotides are TGTGCCAGCAGCTTAACAATGTCCCGCCCGGATGAGCAGTTCTTC. As protein: CASSLTMSRPDEQFF.

This clone was detected only once. This rearrangement joins TRBV7-6 to TRBJ2-1; 14 nucleotides match TRBD2. This CDR3 spans 15 amino acids. The V and J ends lost 3 bases and 6 bases, in that order; junction bases with no gene match: 1. Germline-derived CDR1 and CDR2 are SGHVS and FNYEAQ. CDR3 protein: CASSLTSGGANEQFF. The CDR3 nucleotides are TGTGCCAGCAGCTTGACTAGCGGGGGGGCCAATGAGCAGTTCTTC.

This rearrangement joins TRBV7-8 to TRBJ2-2, with D possibly being TRBD1 (5 bases). Germline V gene lookup returns CDR1 SGHVS and CDR2 FQNEAQ. Trimming removed 3 bases at V and 4 bases at J, with 9 bases between. There are 14 residues in the CDR3. CDR3 in amino acids: CASSLQGSTGELFF. CDR3 DNA: TGTGCCAGCAGCTTGCAGGGAAGCACCGGGGAGCTGTTTTTT.

This chain links TRBV7-9 with TRBJ1-2; no reliable D call. With 1 base removed from V and 2 bases from J, the gap between germline ends came to 5 bases. This CDR3 comprises 13 residues. CDR1 is SEHNR and CDR2 is FQNEAQ in the germline V gene (reference sequence). CDR3 region: CASSLGLNYGYTF. The CDR3 nucleotides are TGTGCCAGCAGCTTAGGACTAAACTATGGCTACACCTTC.

The V gene is TRBV7-9, the J gene TRBJ2-3; TRBD1 matches 8 bases. V was clipped by 5 bases and J by 6 bases; unmatched bases: 10. The CDR3 covers 15 residues. CDR1 is SEHNR and CDR2 is FQNEAQ in the germline V gene (reference sequence). The CDR3 protein is CASSRRQGSKDTQYF. DNA for the CDR3: TGTGCCAGCAGCAGGAGACAGGGGAGCAAGGATACGCAGTATTTT.

The chain recombines TRBV7-9 with TRBJ1-6, with D perhaps matching TRBD1 (5 bases). V was trimmed by 6 bases and J by 4 bases, leaving 13 bases between them. This CDR3 comprises 15 residues. CDR1 SEHNR and CDR2 FQNEAQ come from the germline V gene (reference sequence). CDR3 region: CASSSIGVYNSPLHF. The CDR3 DNA reads TGTGCCAGCAGTTCGATAGGGGTGTATAATTCACCCCTCCACTTT.

The chain has TRBV18 and TRBJ1-2; TRBD1 aligns across 10 bases. J gave up 6 bases and V 3 bases, and 13 bases lay outside the gene matches. The CDR3 contains 17 residues. Germline assignment: CDR1 KGHSH and CDR2 LQKENI. Here the CDR3 DNA reads TGTGCCAGCTCACCGATCTCCGGGACAGGGGAGAGCGATGGCTACACCTTC. Its protein product is CASSPISGTGESDGYTF. The full variable domain, in which reference TRBV18 and TRBJ1-2 provide the parts outside the CDR3, is NAGVMQNPRHLVRRRGQEARLRCSPMKGHSHVYWYRQLPEEGLKFMVYLQKENIIDESGMPKERFSAEFPKEGPSILRIQQVVRGDSAAYFCASSPISGTGESDGYTFGSGTRLTVV.

V is TRBV27 and J is TRBJ1-2; D perhaps matches TRBD1 (5 bases). V shed 0 bases and J shed 3 bases, with 11 bases lying between them. The CDR3 spans 15 residues. CDR1 is MNHEY, CDR2 SMNVEV, per germline (reference sequence). The CDR3 here is CASSLSSGLYYGYTF. CDR3 sequence (DNA): TGTGCCAGCAGTTTATCGTCGGGACTTTACTATGGCTACACCTTC.

V is TRBV19 and J is TRBJ1-5, with TRBD1 as a possible D gene (5 bases). The CDR3 runs to 12 residues. The germline V gene has CDR1 LNHDA and CDR2 SQIVND (reference sequence). Trimming removed 5 bases from V and 5 bases from J, with 7 bases in between. The CDR3 DNA follows: TGTGCCAGTAGTCAGGGATATCAGCCCCAGCATTTT. Translated: CASSQGYQPQHF.

The genes are TRBV6-6 and TRBJ2-7, with 12 bases fitting TRBD2. Germline V gene lookup returns CDR1 MNHNY and CDR2 SVGAGI (reference sequence). J was trimmed by 4 bases and V by 0 bases; bases with no gene match: 4. The CDR3 sequence is 16 residues long. CDR3 coding DNA: TGTGCCAGCAGTTACTCGGCGACTAGCGGGGGTTACGAGCAGTACTTC. Translated: CASSYSATSGGYEQYF.

The chain combines TRBV5-4 with TRBJ2-7; tentatively, D is TRBD1 (6 bases). The CDR3 spans 12 residues. The germline gives CDR1 SGHNT, CDR2 YYREEE (reference sequence). Between the trimmed V and J ends, which lost 3 bases and 4 bases, there was a span of 8 bases. The chain's CDR3 is CASSSGEYEQYF. The CDR3, as DNA: TGTGCCAGCAGCTCAGGGGAGTACGAGCAGTACTTC.

The chain combines TRBV4-1 with TRBJ2-3; 7 bases are a match to TRBD2. V shed 4 bases and J 0 bases; nucleotides not matched to a gene: 7. The CDR3 sequence is 16 residues long. Germline loops: CDR1 MGHRA, CDR2 YSYEKL. CDR3 region: CASSLKGGESTDTQYF. The DNA for the CDR3 is TGCGCCAGCAGCCTCAAGGGAGGGGAAAGCACAGATACGCAGTATTTT.

J is TRBJ2-7 and V is TRBV6-5, with 7 bases aligning to TRBD2. The CDR3 totals 14 residues. The germline V gene encodes CDR1 MNHEY and CDR2 SVGAGI. V shed 3 bases and J 7 bases; nucleotides not matched to a gene: 9. In DNA form, the CDR3 reads TGTGCCAGCAGTTATTGGGGGAGGGAGGGAGAGCAGTACTTC. Translated: CASSYWGREGEQYF.

The chain links TRBV7-6 to TRBJ2-1; D is uncertain. Germline values: CDR1 SGHVS, CDR2 FNYEAQ. V shed 4 bases and J shed 0 bases, with 25 bases lying between them. There are 20 residues in the CDR3. This CDR3 reads CASSWGFRGDPKSSYNEQFF. The CDR3 bases are TGTGCCAGCAGCTGGGGATTCAGAGGCGATCCGAAGAGCTCCTACAATGAGCAGTTCTTC.

CDR3 coding DNA: TGTGCCAGCAGTATAGGAGCCGGGCCGGGATACGAGCAGTACTTC. Translated: CASSIGAGPGYEQYF. The J gene is TRBJ2-7, the V gene TRBV7-8, with TRBD2 as a possible D gene (5 bases). The CDR3 is 15 residues long. The germline V gene has CDR1 SGHVS and CDR2 FQNEAQ. V was shortened by 6 bases and J by 4 bases, with 19 bases between the two germline ends.

The rearrangement joins TRBV11-3 to TRBJ2-7; D gene unclear. CDR1 and CDR2 from the germline V gene are SGHNT and YENEEA. The CDR3 runs 12 residues. V lost 5 bases and J 3 bases, leaving 8 bases between the germline ends. The CDR3 loop is CASSRTGYEQYF. CDR3 coding DNA: TGTGCCAGCAGCCGGACGGGCTACGAGCAGTACTTC. Variable domain in full (rest from reference TRBV11-3 and TRBJ2-7): EAGVVQSPRYKIIEKKQPVAFWCNPISGHNTLYWYLQNLGQGPELLIRYENEEAVDDSQLPKDRFSAERLKGVDSTLKIQPAELGDSAVYLCASSRTGYEQYFGPGTRLTVT.

The rearrangement links TRBV4-1 to TRBJ2-2; D remains unclear. V was cut by 6 bases and J by 0 bases, with 8 bases left in between. Germline CDR1 and CDR2: MGHRA and YSYEKL. The CDR3 runs to 14 residues. CDR3 protein: CASRDRANTGELFF. CDR3 nucleotide sequence: TGCGCCAGCAGGGACCGCGCGAACACCGGGGAGCTGTTTTTT.

CDR3 nucleotide sequence: TGTGCCAGCAGCTTAAGGCGGGGGGGCCCCGAGACCCAGTACTTC. It yields the protein CASSLRRGGPETQYF. V usage is TRBV13 and J usage is TRBJ2-5; 9 bases line up with TRBD2. The germline CDR1 and CDR2 sequences are PRHDT and FYEKMQ (reference sequence). There are 15 residues in the CDR3. Trimming removed 2 bases from V and 5 bases from J; junction bases left unmatched: 6.